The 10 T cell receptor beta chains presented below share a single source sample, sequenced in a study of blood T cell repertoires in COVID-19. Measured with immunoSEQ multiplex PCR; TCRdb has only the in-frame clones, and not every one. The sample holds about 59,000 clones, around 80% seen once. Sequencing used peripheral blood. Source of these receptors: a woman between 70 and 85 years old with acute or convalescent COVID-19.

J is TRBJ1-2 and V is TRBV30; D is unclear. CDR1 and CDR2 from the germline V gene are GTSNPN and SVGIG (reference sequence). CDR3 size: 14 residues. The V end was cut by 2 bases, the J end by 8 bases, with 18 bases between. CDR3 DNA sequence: TGTGCCTGGAGTCCTGGCCGGGAGGTGGAGGGCTACACCTTC. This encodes CAWSPGREVEGYTF. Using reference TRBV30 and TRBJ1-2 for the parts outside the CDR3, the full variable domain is SQTIHQWPATLVQPVGSPLSLECTVEGTSNPNLYWYRQAAGRGLQLLFYSVGIGQISSEVPQNLSASRPQDRQFILSSKKLLLSDSGFYLCAWSPGREVEGYTFGSGTRLTVV.

CDR3 in amino acids: CASSLRQGNTGELFF. DNA of the CDR3: TGCGCCAGCAGCCTACGACAGGGGAACACCGGGGAGCTGTTTTTT. The chain is built from TRBV5-1 and TRBJ2-2, with 7 positions matching TRBD1. The V segment lost 4 bases and the J segment 1 base; nucleotides outside the gene matches: 4. This CDR3 has 15 residues. The germline V gene has CDR1 SGHRS and CDR2 YFSETQ. Variable domain in full (rest from reference TRBV5-1 and TRBJ2-2): KAGVTQTPRYLIKTRGQQVTLSCSPISGHRSVSWYQQTPGQGLQFLFEYFSETQRNKGNFPGRFSGRQFSNSRSEMNVSTLELGDSALYLCASSLRQGNTGELFFGEGSRLTVL.

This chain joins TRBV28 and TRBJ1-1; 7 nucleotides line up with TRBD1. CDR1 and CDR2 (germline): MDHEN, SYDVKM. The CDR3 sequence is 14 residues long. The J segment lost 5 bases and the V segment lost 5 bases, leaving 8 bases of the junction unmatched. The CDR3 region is CASSITGEETEAFF. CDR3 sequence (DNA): TGTGCCAGCAGTATCACAGGGGAGGAGACTGAAGCTTTCTTT. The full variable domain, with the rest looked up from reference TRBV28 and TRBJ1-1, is DVKVTQSSRYLVKRTGEKVFLECVQDMDHENMFWYRQDPGLGLRLIYFSYDVKMKEKGDIPEGYSVSREKKERFSLILESASTNQTSMYLCASSITGEETEAFFGQGTRLTVV.

The CDR3 here is CASSRHPWRSNTGELFF. CDR3 DNA: TGCGCCAGCAGCCGCCACCCTTGGCGGAGTAACACCGGGGAGCTGTTTTTT. V usage is TRBV4-1 and J usage is TRBJ2-2; D remains unclear. Germline V gene lookup returns CDR1 MGHRA and CDR2 YSYEKL. This CDR3 is built from 17 residues. V shed 4 bases and J shed 2 bases, with 17 bases lying between them.

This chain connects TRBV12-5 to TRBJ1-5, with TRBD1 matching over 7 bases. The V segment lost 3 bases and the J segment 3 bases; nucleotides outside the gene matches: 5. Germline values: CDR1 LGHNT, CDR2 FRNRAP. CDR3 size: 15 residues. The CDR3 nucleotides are TGTGCTAGTGGTTTTGGACAGGCGAACAATCAGCCCCAGCATTTT. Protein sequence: CASGFGQANNQPQHF.

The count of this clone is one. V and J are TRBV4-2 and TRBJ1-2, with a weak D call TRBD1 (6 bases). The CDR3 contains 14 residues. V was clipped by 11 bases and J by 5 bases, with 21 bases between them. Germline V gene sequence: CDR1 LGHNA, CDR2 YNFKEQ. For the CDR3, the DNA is TGTGCCGCAGGGGCAGGGGTAACTCCATATGGCTACACCTTC. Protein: CAAGAGVTPYGYTF.

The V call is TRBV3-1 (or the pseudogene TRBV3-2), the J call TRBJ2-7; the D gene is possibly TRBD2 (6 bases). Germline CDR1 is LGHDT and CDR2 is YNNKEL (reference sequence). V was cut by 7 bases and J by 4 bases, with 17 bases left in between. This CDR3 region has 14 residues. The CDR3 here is CASTATVGGYEQYF. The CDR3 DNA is TGTGCCAGCACCGCTACCGTCGGGGGTTACGAGCAGTACTTC.

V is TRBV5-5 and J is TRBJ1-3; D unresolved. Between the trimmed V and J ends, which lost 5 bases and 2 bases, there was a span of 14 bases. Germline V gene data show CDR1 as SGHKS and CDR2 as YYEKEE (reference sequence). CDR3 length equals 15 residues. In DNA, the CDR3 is TGTGCCAGCAGTCGACTAACGATCCCTGGAAACACCATATATTTT. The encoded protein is CASSRLTIPGNTIYF. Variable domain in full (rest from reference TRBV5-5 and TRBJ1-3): DAGVTQSPTHLIKTRGQQVTLRCSPISGHKSVSWYQQVLGQGPQFIFQYYEKEERGRGNFPDRFSARQFPNYSSELNVNALLLGDSALYLCASSRLTIPGNTIYFGEGSWLTVV.

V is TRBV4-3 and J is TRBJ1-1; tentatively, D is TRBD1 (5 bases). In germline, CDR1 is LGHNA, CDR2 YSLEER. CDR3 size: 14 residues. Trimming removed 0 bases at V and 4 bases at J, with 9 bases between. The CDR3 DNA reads TGCGCCAGCAGCCAAGATGGGGGGAGCACTGAAGCTTTCTTT. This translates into CASSQDGGSTEAFF.

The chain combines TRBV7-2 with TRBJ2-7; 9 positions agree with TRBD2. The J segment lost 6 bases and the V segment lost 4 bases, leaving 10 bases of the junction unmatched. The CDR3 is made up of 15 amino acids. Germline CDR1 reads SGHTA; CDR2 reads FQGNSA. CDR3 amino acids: CASSSSGGTLSEQYF. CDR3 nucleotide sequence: TGTGCCAGCAGCTCAAGCGGGGGGACCCTTTCCGAGCAGTACTTC.